A selection of T cell receptor beta chains follows, all from one sample in a study. Each CDR3 protein is one row after TCRdb ran MiXCR on the 5' RACE reads. The sample lists 62,000 or so distinct CDR3 sequences; approximately 23% were seen once. Material for sequencing was memory CD4+ T cells sorted from a lymph node. Source of these receptors: a female donor with breast cancer. CDR3s include the opening cysteine and the closing phenylalanine or tryptophan. Each record gives: V gene, CDR3 protein.

TRBV7-3,CASSLRGSGTGELFF
TRBV7-2,CASSSNLRTSTEELFF
TRBV6-1,CASSADRGGEGTQYF
TRBV7-9,CASSTRPGEQYF
TRBV10-3,CAISESNGFTIYF
TRBV5-1,CASSLATNTDTQYF
TRBV6-5,CASRSQGNGNQPQHF
TRBV6-1,CASSEARRAPHTGELVF
TRBV25-1,CASEKSGATDTQYF
TRBV28,CASGPPLRQGADIQYF
TRBV12-3/TRBV12-4,CASSPPPGRSMGATEAFF
TRBV5-1,CASSLGRPARDEQFF
TRBV6-5,CASSFRRGTDTQYF
TRBV10-3,CAIKGGASYNEQFF
TRBV5-1,CASRKDNEKLFF
TRBV5-1,CASSPGYLLAGKNEQFF
TRBV7-8,CASSLVSGTRGVDEQFF
TRBV7-2,CASNRGGDRGVAPLHF
TRBV20-1,CSASGTSGDLGSYEQYF
TRBV20-1,CSAVRSEQFF
TRBV5-1,CASSLTGGTYEQYF
TRBV18,CASSPRRSAIEQFF
TRBV6-5,CASSFTRGAGYGYTF
TRBV6-6,CASRYTGGNYNEQFF
TRBV7-9,CASLPYPTDTQYF
TRBV10-2,CASTMPGRRETQYF
TRBV6-2/TRBV6-3,CASSRTGTNGYTF
TRBV11-3,CASSLRTGREETQYF
TRBV7-2,CASSSSGAGWAYGYTF
TRBV5-1,CASSLRASGSPEYF
TRBV5-6,CASSTRTYGYTF
TRBV28,CASLTGTGSYEQYF
TRBV29-1,CSVAFGQGYGYTF
TRBV7-8,CASSLGASASYEQYF
TRBV5-1,CASSSTTPSTDTQYF
TRBV4-1,CASSPRPNYGYTF
TRBV5-1,CASSLMVGQGATDTQYF
TRBV6-1,CASGSGSVPDTQYF
TRBV20-1,CSALYRVSTGELFF
TRBV2,CASSGRTDTQYF
TRBV9,CASSVAQGNTEAFF
TRBV5-1,CASSPRRDTLQDTGELFF